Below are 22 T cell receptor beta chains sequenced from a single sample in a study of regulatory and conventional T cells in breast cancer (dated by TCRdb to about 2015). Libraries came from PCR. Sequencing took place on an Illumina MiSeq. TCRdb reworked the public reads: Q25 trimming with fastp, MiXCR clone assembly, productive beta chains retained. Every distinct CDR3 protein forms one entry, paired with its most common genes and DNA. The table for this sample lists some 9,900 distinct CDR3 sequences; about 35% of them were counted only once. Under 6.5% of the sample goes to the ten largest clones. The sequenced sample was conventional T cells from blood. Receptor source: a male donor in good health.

The CDR3 coding sequence is TGTGCCAGCAAACCCCATAACTTGAACACTGAAGCTTTCTTT. Its protein product is CASKPHNLNTEAFF. The V gene is TRBV2, the J gene TRBJ1-1; D not resolved. V was pared by 7 bases and J by 0 bases, with 12 bases between. This CDR3 contains 14 residues. Germline CDR1 is SNHLY and CDR2 is FYNNEI. Combining the CDR3 with reference TRBV2 and TRBJ1-1 gives the whole variable domain EPEVTQTPSHQVTQMGQEVILRCVPISNHLYFYWYRQILGQKVEFLVSFYNNEISEKSEIFDDQFSVERPDGSNFTLKIRSTKLEDSAMYFCASKPHNLNTEAFFGQGTRLTVV.

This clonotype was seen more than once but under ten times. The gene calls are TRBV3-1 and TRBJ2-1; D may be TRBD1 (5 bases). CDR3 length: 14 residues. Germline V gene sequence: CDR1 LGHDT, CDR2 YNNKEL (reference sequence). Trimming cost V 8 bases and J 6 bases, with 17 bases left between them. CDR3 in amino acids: CASQENRQTNEQFF. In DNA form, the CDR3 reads TGTGCCAGCCAAGAGAATCGACAGACCAATGAGCAGTTCTTC.

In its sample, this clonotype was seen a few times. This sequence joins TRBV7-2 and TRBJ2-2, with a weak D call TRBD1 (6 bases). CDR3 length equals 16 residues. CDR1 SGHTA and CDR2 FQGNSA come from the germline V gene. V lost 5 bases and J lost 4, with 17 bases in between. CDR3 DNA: TGTGCCAGCAGCCAACAGGGACAACGGGGCACCGGGGAGCTGTTTTTT. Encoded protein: CASSQQGQRGTGELFF.

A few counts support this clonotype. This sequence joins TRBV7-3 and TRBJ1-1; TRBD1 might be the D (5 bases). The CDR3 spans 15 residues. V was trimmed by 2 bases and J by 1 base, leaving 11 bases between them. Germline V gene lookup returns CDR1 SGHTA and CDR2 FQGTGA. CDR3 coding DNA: TGTGCCAGCAGCTTACTTGGTGGGGCGAACACTGAAGCTTTCTTT. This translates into CASSLLGGANTEAFF.

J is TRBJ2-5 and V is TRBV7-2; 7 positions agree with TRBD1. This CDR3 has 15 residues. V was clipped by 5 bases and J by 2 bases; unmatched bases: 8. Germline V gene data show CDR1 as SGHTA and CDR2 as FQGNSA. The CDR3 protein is CASSQGPGQQETQYF. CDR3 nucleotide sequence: TGTGCCAGCAGCCAGGGCCCGGGACAGCAAGAGACCCAGTACTTC.

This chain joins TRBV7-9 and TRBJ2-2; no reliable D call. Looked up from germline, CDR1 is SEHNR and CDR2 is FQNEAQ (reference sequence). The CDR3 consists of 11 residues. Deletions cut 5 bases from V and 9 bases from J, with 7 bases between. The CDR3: CASSPRWELFF. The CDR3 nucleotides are TGTGCCAGCAGCCCACGGTGGGAGCTGTTTTTT. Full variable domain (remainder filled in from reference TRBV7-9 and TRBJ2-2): DTGVSQNPRHKITKRGQNVTFRCDPISEHNRLYWYRQTLGQGPEFLTYFQNEAQLEKSRLLSDRFSAERPKGSFSTLEIQRTEQGDSAMYLCASSPRWELFFGEGSRLTVL.

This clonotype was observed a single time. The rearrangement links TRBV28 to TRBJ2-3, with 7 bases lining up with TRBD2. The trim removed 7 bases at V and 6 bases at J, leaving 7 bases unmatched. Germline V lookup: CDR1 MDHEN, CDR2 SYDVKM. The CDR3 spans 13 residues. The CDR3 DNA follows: TGTGCCAGCAACGTGGGAGGGTGGGATACGCAGTATTTT. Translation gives CASNVGGWDTQYF.

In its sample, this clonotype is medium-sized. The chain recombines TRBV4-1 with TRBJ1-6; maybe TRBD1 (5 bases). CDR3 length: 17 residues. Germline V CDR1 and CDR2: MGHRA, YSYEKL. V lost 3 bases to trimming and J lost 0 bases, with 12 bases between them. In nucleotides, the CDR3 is TGCGCCAGCAGCCATGCCGCCGGGGGCTCCTATAATTCACCCCTCCACTTT. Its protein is CASSHAAGGSYNSPLHF.

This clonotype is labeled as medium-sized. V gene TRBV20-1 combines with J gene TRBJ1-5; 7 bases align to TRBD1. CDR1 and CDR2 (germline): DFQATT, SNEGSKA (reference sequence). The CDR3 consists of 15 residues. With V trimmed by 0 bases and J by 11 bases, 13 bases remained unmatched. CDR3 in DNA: TGCAGTGCTAGAGATTATTACAGGGGCGAGGTGGCCCAGCATTTT. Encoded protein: CSARDYYRGEVAQHF.

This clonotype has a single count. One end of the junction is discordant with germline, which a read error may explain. CDR3 region: CAGSLVKGDEQYF. The CDR3 region has the DNA TGTGCCGGCAGTTTAGTAAAGGGGGACGAGCAGTACTTC. The V call is TRBV12-3 or TRBV12-4, the J call TRBJ2-7; the D gene is possibly TRBD1 (6 bases). This CDR3 spans 13 amino acids.

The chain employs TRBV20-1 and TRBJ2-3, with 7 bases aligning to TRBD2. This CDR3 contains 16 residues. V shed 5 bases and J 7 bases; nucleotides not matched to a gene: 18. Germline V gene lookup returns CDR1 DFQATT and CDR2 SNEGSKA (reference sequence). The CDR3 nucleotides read TGCAGTGCTGGGGTCCCTAGGGACTATGTAGTAAATACGCAGTATTTT. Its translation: CSAGVPRDYVVNTQYF.

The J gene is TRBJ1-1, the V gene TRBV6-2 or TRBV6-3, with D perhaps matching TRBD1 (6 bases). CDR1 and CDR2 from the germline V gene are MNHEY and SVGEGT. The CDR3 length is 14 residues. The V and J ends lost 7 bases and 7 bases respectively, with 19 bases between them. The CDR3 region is CASTSDRPTIEAFF. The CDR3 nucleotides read TGTGCCAGCACCTCCGACAGGCCTACAATTGAAGCTTTCTTT.

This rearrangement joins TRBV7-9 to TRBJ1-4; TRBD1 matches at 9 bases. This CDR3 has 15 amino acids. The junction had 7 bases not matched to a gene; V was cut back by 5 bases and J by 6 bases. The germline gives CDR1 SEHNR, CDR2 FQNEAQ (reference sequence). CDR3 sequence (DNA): TGTGCCAGCAGCGGGGGACAGGGCGGGTATGAAAAACTGTTTTTT. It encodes CASSGGQGGYEKLFF.

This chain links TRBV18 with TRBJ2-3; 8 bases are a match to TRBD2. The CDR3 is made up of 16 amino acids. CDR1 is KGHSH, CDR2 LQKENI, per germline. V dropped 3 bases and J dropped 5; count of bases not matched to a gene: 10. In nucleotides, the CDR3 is TGTGCCAGCTCACCTCTCCCGGGACTAGAGAAAGATACGCAGTATTTT. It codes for CASSPLPGLEKDTQYF.

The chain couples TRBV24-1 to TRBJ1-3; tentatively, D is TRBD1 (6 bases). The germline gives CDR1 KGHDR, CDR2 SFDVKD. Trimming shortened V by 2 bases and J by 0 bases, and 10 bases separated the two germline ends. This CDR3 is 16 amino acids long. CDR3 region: CATSDSTQGSGNTIYF. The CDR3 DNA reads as TGTGCCACCAGTGATTCGACACAGGGCTCTGGAAACACCATATATTTT.

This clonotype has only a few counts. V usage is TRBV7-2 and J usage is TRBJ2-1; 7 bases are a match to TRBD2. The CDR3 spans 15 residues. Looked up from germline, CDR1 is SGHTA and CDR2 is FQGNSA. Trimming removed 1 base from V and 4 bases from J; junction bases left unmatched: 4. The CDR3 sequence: CASSLESGEYNEQFF. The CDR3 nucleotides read TGTGCCAGCAGCTTAGAGAGCGGGGAGTACAATGAGCAGTTCTTC.

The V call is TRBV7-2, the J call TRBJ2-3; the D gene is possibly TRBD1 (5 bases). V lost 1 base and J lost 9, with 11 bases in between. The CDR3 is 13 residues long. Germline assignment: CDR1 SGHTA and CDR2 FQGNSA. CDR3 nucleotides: TGTGCCAGCAGCTTAGTCGTTCAGGGAACGCAGTATTTT. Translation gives CASSLVVQGTQYF.

CDR3 DNA: TGTGCCAGCAGCCCCGACAGGAGGAACACTGAAGCTTTCTTT. Protein sequence: CASSPDRRNTEAFF. The chain couples TRBV5-6 to TRBJ1-1; D is possibly TRBD1 (6 bases). Trimming left V 4 bases short and J 1 base short, with 11 bases between. CDR1 SGHDT and CDR2 YYEEEE come from the germline V gene. This CDR3 is 14 amino acids long.

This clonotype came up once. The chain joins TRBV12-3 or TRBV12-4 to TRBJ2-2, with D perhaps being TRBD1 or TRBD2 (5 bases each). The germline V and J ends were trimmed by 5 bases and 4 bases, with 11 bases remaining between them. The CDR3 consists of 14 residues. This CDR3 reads CASSLRDVTGELFF. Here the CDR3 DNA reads TGTGCCAGCAGTCTCCGGGACGTCACCGGGGAGCTGTTTTTT.

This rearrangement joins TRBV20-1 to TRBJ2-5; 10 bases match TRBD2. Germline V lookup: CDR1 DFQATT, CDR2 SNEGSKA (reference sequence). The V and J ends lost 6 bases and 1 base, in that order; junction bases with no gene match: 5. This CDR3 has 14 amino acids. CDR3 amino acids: CSATSGAIQETQYF. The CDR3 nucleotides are TGCAGTGCAACTAGCGGGGCGATCCAAGAGACCCAGTACTTC.

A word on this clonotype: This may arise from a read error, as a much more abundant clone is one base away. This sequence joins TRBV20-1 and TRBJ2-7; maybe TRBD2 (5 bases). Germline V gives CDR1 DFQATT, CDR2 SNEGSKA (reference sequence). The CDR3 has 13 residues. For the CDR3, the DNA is TGCAGTGCCTACGAGGGAGACTCCTGCGAGCAGTACTTC. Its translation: CSAYEGDSCEQYF.

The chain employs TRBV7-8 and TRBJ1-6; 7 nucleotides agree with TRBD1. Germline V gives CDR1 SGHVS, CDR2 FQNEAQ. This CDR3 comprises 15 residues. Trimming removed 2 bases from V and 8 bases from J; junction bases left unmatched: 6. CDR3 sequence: CASSLRTGWDSPLHF. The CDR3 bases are TGTGCCAGCAGCTTAAGGACAGGTTGGGATTCACCCCTCCACTTT.